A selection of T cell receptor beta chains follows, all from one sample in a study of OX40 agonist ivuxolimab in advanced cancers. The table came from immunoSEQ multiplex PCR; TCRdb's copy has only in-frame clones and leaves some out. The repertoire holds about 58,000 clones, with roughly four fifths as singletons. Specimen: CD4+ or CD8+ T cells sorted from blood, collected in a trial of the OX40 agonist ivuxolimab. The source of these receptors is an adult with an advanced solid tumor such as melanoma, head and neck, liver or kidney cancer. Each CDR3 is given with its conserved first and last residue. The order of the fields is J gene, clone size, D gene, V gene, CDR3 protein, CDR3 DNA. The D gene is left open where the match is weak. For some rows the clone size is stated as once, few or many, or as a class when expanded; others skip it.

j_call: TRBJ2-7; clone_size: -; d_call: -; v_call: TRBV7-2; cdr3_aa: CASSLRQGTMYEQYF; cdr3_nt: TGTGCCAGCAGCCTGAGACAGGGGACTATGTACGAGCAGTACTTC
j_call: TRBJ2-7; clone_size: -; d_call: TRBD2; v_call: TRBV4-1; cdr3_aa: CASSRSHSGRAHEQYF; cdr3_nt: TGCGCCAGCAGCCGCTCCCACAGCGGGAGAGCTCACGAGCAGTACTTC
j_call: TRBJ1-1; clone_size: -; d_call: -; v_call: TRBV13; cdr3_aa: CASSPMAGSGTEAFF; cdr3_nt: TGTGCCAGCAGCCCGATGGCGGGGTCGGGAACTGAAGCTTTCTTT
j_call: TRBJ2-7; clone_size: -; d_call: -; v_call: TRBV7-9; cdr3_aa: CASSPVERKREQYF; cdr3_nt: TGTGCCAGCAGCCCAGTGGAGCGGAAACGCGAGCAGTACTTC
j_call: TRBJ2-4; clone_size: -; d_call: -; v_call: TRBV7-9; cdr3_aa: CASSLASRSIQYF; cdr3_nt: TGTGCCAGCAGCTTAGCATCCAGGAGCATTCAGTACTTC
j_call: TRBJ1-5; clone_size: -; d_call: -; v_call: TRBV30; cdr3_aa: CAWSMTPDQPQHF; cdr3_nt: TGTGCCTGGAGTATGACACCGGATCAGCCCCAGCATTTT
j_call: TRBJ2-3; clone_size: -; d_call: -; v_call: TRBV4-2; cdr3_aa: CASSQEPITDTQYF; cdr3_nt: TGTGCCAGCAGCCAAGAACCTATCACAGATACGCAGTATTTT
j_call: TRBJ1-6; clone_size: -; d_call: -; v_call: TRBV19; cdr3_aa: CATADSYNSPLHF; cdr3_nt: TGTGCCACCGCAGATAGCTATAATTCACCCCTCCACTTT
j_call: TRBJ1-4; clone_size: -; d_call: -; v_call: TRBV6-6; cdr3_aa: CASTHYWGQQNEKLFF; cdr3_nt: TGTGCCAGCACCCACTATTGGGGTCAGCAAAATGAAAAACTGTTTTTT
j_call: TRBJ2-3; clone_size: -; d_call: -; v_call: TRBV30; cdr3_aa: CAWSVSGAGDTQYF; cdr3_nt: TGTGCCTGGAGTGTTAGTGGGGCGGGAGATACGCAGTATTTT
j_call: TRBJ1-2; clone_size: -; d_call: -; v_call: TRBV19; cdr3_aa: CASTPLNAKSGYTF; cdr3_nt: TGTGCCAGTACCCCCTTGAATGCGAAGTCTGGCTACACCTTC
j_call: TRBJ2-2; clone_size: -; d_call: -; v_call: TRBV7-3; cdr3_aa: CASSSSGGDGELFF; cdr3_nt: TGTGCCAGCAGCTCTTCAGGGGGGGACGGGGAGCTGTTTTTT
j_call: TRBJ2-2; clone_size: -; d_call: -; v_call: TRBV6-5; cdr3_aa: CASRSPGAGELFF; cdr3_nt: TGTGCCAGCAGATCCCCGGGGGCCGGGGAGCTGTTTTTT
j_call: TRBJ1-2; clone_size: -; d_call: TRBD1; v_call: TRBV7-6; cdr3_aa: CASSGGTGGSNYGYTF; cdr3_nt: TGTGCCAGCAGCGGGGGGACAGGGGGCTCTAACTATGGCTACACCTTC
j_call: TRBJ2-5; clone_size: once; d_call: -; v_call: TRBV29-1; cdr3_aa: CSGRKGGGPQETQYF; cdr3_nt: TGCAGCGGCCGCAAGGGCGGAGGCCCTCAAGAGACCCAGTACTTC
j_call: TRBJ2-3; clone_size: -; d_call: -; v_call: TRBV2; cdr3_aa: CASSVLITDTQYF; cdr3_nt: TGTGCCAGCAGTGTTCTTATCACAGATACGCAGTATTTT
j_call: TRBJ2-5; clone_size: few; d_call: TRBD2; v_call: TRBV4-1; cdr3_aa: CASSLSLAGGKRETQYF; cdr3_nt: TGCGCCAGCAGCCTCTCACTAGCGGGAGGAAAGCGGGAGACCCAGTACTTC
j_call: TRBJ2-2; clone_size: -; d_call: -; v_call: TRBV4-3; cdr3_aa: CASSQDAGANTGELFF; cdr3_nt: TGCGCCAGCAGCCAAGATGCAGGGGCTAACACCGGGGAGCTGTTTTTT
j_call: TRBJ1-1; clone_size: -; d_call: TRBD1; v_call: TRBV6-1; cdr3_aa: CASSPGQAVTAEAFF; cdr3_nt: TGTGCCAGCAGTCCGGGACAGGCTGTTACGGCTGAAGCTTTCTTT
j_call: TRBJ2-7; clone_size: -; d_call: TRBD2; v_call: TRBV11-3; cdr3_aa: CASSFGAGVGYEQYF; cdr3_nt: TGTGCCAGCAGCTTCGGAGCGGGAGTTGGGTACGAGCAGTACTTC
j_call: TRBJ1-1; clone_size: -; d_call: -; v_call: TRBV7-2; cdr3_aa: CASSLTENTEAFF; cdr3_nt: TGTGCCAGCAGCTTAACCGAGAACACTGAAGCTTTCTTT
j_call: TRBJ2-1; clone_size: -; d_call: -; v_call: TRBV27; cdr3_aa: CASSPRARIISSYNEQFF; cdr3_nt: TGTGCCAGCAGTCCCCGTGCCAGGATAATTAGCTCCTACAATGAGCAGTTCTTC
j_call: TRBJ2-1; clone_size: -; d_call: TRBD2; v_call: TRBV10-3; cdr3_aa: CAIKGISGSEQFF; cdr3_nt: TGTGCCATAAAGGGAATTAGCGGGAGTGAGCAGTTCTTC
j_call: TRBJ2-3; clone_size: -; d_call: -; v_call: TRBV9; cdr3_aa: CASSVGQIGGYSTDTQYF; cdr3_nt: TGTGCCAGCAGCGTAGGTCAGATAGGGGGATATAGCACAGATACGCAGTATTTT
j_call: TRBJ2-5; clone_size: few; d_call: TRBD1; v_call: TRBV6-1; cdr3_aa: CASSSGQVQETQYF; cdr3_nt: TGTGCCAGCAGTTCGGGACAGGTACAAGAGACCCAGTACTTC
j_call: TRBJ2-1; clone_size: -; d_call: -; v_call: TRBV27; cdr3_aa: CASSPSGLGPYNEQFF; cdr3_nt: TGTGCCAGCAGCCCCTCAGGGCTCGGACCCTACAATGAGCAGTTCTTC
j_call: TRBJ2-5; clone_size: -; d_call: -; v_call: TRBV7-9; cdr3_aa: CASSLRGETQYF; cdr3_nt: TGTGCCAGCAGCTTGAGGGGGGAGACCCAGTACTTC
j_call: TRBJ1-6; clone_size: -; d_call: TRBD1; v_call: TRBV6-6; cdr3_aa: CASSLTGQGSSPLHF; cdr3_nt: TGTGCCAGCAGCCTGACGGGACAGGGAAGTTCACCCCTCCACTTT
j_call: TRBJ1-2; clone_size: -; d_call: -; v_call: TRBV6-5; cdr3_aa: CASSYSEPGPNYGYTF; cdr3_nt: TGTGCCAGCAGTTACTCAGAACCGGGGCCTAACTATGGCTACACCTTC
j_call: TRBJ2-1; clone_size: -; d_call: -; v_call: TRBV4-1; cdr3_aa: CASSQGSSHLVPSYNEQFF; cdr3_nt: TGCGCCAGCAGCCAAGGGAGTAGCCATCTAGTGCCCTCCTACAATGAGCAGTTCTTC
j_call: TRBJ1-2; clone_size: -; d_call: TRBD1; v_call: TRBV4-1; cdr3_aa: CASSQERRGPQHRGGYTF; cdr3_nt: TGCGCCAGCAGCCAAGAACGCCGCGGCCCCCAACACAGGGGCGGCTACACCTTC
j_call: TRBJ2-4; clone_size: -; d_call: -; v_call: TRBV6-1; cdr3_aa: CASSALPLLAKNIQYF; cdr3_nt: TGTGCCAGCAGTGCCCTGCCCTTACTAGCCAAAAACATTCAGTACTTC
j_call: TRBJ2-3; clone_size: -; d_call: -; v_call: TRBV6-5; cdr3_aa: CASSYSPGSSTDTQYF; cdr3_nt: TGTGCCAGCAGTTACTCTCCCGGATCTAGCACAGATACGCAGTATTTT
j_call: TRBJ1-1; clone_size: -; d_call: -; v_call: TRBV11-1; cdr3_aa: CASSRGTLLMNTEAFF; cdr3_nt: TGTGCCAGCAGTCGAGGGACGCTCCTAATGAACACTGAAGCTTTCTTT
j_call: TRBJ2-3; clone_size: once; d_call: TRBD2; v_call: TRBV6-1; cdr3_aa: CASSATSGSDTQYF; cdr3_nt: TGTGCCAGCAGTGCGACTAGCGGGAGCGATACGCAGTATTTT
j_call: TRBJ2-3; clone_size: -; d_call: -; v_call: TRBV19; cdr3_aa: CASSIRGTSTDTQYF; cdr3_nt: TGTGCCAGTAGTATCAGGGGTACTAGCACAGATACGCAGTATTTT
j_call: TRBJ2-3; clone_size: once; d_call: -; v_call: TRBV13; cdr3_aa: CASSVGATDTQYF; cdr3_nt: TGTGCCAGCAGCGTCGGGGCCACAGATACGCAGTATTTT
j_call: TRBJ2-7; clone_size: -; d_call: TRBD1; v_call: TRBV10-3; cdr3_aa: CAISEPLGQGQREQYF; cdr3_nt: TGTGCCATCAGTGAACCCCTAGGACAGGGCCAAAGGGAGCAGTACTTC
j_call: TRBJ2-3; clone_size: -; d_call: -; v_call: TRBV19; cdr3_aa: CASSSTGGRGSDTQYF; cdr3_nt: TGTGCCAGTAGTTCCACCGGTGGGAGAGGCTCAGATACGCAGTATTTT
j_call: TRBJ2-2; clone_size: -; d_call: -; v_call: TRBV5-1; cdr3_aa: CASSLARGTGELFF; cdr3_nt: TGCGCCAGCAGCTTGGCCAGGGGCACCGGGGAGCTGTTTTTT
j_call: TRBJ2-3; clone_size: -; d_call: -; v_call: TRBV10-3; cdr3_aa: CAISDLLGGTDTQYF; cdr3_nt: TGTGCCATCAGTGACCTGCTAGGGGGGACAGATACGCAGTATTTT
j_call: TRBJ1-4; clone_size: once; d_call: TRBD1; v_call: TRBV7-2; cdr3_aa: CASSSQVGQGSQLFF; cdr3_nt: TGTGCCAGCAGCTCGCAGGTGGGACAGGGCTCGCAACTGTTTTTT
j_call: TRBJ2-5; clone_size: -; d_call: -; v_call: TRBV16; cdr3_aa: CASSQYGRGSETQYF; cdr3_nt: TGTGCCAGCAGCCAATATGGTCGGGGCTCAGAGACCCAGTACTTC
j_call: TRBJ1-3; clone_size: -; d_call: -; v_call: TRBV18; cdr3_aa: CASSPDPSGNTIYF; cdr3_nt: TGTGCCAGCTCACCTGATCCGTCTGGAAACACCATATATTTT
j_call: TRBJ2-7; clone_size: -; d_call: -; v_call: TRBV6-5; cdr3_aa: CASSPTMSTYEQYF; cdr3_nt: TGTGCCAGCAGCCCAACTATGAGCACCTACGAGCAGTACTTC
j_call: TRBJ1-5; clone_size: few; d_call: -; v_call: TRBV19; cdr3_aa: CASNRGAGNQPQHF; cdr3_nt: TGTGCCAGTAATCGGGGGGCCGGGAATCAGCCCCAGCATTTT
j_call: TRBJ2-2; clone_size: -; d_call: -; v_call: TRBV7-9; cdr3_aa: CASSLTGAGELFF; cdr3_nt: TGTGCCAGCAGCTTAACGGGAGCCGGGGAGCTGTTTTTT
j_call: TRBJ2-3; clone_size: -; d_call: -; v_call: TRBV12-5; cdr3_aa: CASGRGEALTDTQYF; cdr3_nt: TGTGCTAGTGGTAGAGGGGAGGCCCTCACAGATACGCAGTATTTT
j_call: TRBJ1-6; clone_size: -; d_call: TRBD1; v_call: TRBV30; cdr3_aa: CAWETGKGSPLHF; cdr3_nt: TGTGCCTGGGAGACAGGGAAGGGTTCACCCCTCCACTTT
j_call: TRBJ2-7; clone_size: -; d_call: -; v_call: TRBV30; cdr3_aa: CAWSVRSALRASYEQYF; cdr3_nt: TGTGCCTGGAGTGTACGGTCAGCCTTGAGGGCCTCCTACGAGCAGTACTTC
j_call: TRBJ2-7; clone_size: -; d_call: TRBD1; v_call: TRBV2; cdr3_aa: CATTGAYEQYF; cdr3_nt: TGTGCCACGACAGGGGCCTACGAGCAGTACTTC